A selection of T cell receptor beta chains follows, all from one sample in a study of blood T cell repertoires in COVID-19. This table comes from immunoSEQ multiplex PCR, and its TCRdb copy is limited to in-frame clones, with some not included. Here the sample spans about 250,000 clones, about 88% being singletons. Source material: peripheral blood. These receptors came from a woman aged 40-49 years who had recovered from COVID-19. Each CDR3 is given with its conserved first and last residue. A D gene is named only where the DNA matches it firmly. Not every row has a clone size; where given, it reads once, few, many or a size class.

>TRBD1|TRBV5-1|TRBJ1-4|NA
TGCGCCAGCAGTACAGGGGTTGGCGGTGAAAAACTGTTTTTT
CASSTGVGGEKLFF
>TRBD2|TRBV5-4|TRBJ2-1|NA
TGTGCCAGCAGCTCCCAGCGGGGGGGCCGGTTCTTC
CASSSQRGGRFF
>NA|TRBV11-2|TRBJ1-3|NA
TGTGCCAGCACCGCGGGGTACACCATATATTTT
CASTAGYTIYF
>TRBD1|TRBV12-5|TRBJ2-7|NA
TGTGCTAGTGGTCGACCGACAGGGGTCGAGCAGTACTTC
CASGRPTGVEQYF
>NA|TRBV19|TRBJ2-5|NA
TGTGCCAGTAGTATAGTTCCCCAGGCAGGGACCCAGTACTTC
CASSIVPQAGTQYF
>NA|TRBV5-6|TRBJ2-1|NA
TGTGCCAGCAGGGGGGGACAGTACAATGAGCAGTTCTTC
CASRGGQYNEQFF
>TRBD1|TRBV19|TRBJ2-2|NA
TGTGCCAGTCGGTTCCCCCTCCCTGACAGGGGGGACGGGGAGCTGTTTTTT
CASRFPLPDRGDGELFF
>TRBD2|TRBV6-5|TRBJ2-5|NA
TGTGCCAGCAGCCCCGAGCGGGGGACAAAAGAGACCCAGTACTTC
CASSPERGTKETQYF
>TRBD1|TRBV11-3|TRBJ2-6|NA
TGTGCCAGCAGCTCTCAGGGGGCGCGCGGGGCCAACGTCCTGACTTTC
CASSSQGARGANVLTF
>NA|TRBV21-1|TRBJ2-1|NA
TGTGCCAGCAGCAAGGGGGGACCCTACAATGAGCAGTTCTTC
CASSKGGPYNEQFF
>NA|TRBV9|TRBJ2-5|NA
TGTGCCAGCAGCGTAGCTGGAGCAGGGGAAGAGACCCAGTACTTC
CASSVAGAGEETQYF
>NA|TRBV5-6|TRBJ2-5|NA
TGTGCCAGCAGCTTGTCGGCGGGTCGAAAGACCCAGTACTTC
CASSLSAGRKTQYF
>NA|TRBV18|TRBJ1-2|NA
TGTGCCAGCTCACCACCGAGCGCAACTAACTATGGCTACACCTTC
CASSPPSATNYGYTF
>NA|TRBV24-1|TRBJ2-1|NA
TGTGCCACCAGTGACCGAACAGGGAGCAATGAGCAGTTCTTC
CATSDRTGSNEQFF
>NA|TRBV5-6|TRBJ2-7|NA
TGTGCCAGCAGCTTGTACGGGGGCGAGCAGTACTTC
CASSLYGGEQYF
>NA|TRBV9|TRBJ2-2|NA
TGTGCCAGCAGTAATAGCAGTCGGGACACCGGGGAGCTGTTTTTT
CASSNSSRDTGELFF
>NA|TRBV7-9|TRBJ1-3|NA
TGTGCCAGCAGCTTTACGCGAGGGTGGAACACCATATATTTT
CASSFTRGWNTIYF
>TRBD1|TRBV7-2|TRBJ1-6|NA
TGTGCCAGCAGCACCACCGGGACAGGGCATGGTTCACCCCTCCACTTT
CASSTTGTGHGSPLHF
>TRBD2|TRBV5-1|TRBJ2-7|NA
TGCGCCAGCAGCTTGGGACTAGCGGGGAGCTACGAGCAGTACTTC
CASSLGLAGSYEQYF
>NA|TRBV28|TRBJ2-1|NA
TGTGCCAGCAGTTTTCTGGCGGGGGCCAGGTATGAGCAGTTCTTC
CASSFLAGARYEQFF
>NA|TRBV6-5|TRBJ1-2|NA
TGTGCCAGCAGTTACGAGGGGGTGGGCTATGGCTACACCTTC
CASSYEGVGYGYTF
>NA|TRBV6-5|TRBJ2-2|once
TGTGCCAGCCGACCGACGGAGGTCTGGGAGCTGTTTTTT
CASRPTEVWELFF
>NA|TRBV6-5|TRBJ1-1|NA
TGTGCCAGCAGTTACTCGCTTCCAGGACTTACTGAAGCTTTCTTT
CASSYSLPGLTEAFF
>NA|TRBV9|TRBJ1-2|NA
TGTGCCAGCAGCGTAGAAGGGCAGGGACTTAACTATGGCTACACCTTC
CASSVEGQGLNYGYTF
>TRBD2|TRBV14|TRBJ2-3|once
TGTGCCAGCAGCCAAGATAATTACCTAGCGGGACTAAACCTAGATACGCAGTATTTT
CASSQDNYLAGLNLDTQYF
>NA|TRBV6-5|TRBJ2-1|once
TGTGCCAGCTTGGGCGGGATACACAATGAGCAGTTCTTC
CASLGGIHNEQFF
>TRBD1|TRBV28|TRBJ1-5|NA
TGTGCCAGCAGTTCCCCGTCGGGACAGATTTACAATCAGCCCCAGCATTTT
CASSSPSGQIYNQPQHF
>NA|TRBV19|TRBJ2-3|NA
TGTGCCAGTAGTATTGCGGCAGATACGCAGTATTTT
CASSIAADTQYF
>NA|TRBV12-3/TRBV12-4|TRBJ2-7|NA
TGTGCCAGCAGTTCGGGCAGGGCCTACGAGCAGTACTTC
CASSSGRAYEQYF
>NA|TRBV9|TRBJ1-5|NA
TGTGCCAGCAGTATCGGGGGGTCAGGGCAGCCCCAGCATTTT
CASSIGGSGQPQHF
>NA|TRBV28|TRBJ2-2|NA
TGTGCCAGCAACATAATAGGAGGGACCGGGGAGCTGTTTTTT
CASNIIGGTGELFF
>NA|TRBV9|TRBJ1-1|once
TGTGCCAGCAGCGAACAGTTGAACACTGAAGCTTTCTTT
CASSEQLNTEAFF
>TRBD2|TRBV9|TRBJ2-1|NA
TGTGCCAGCAGCGTATCCTCCGGGAGGGCTTTAAATGAGCAGTTCTTC
CASSVSSGRALNEQFF
>NA|TRBV2|TRBJ1-1|NA
TGTGCCAGCAGTGATAGAGGGTTTGAAGCTTTCTTT
CASSDRGFEAFF
>NA|TRBV5-4|TRBJ1-1|NA
TGTGCCAGCAGCCCTCCGGACACTTCCACTGAAGCTTTCTTT
CASSPPDTSTEAFF
>NA|TRBV6-5|TRBJ2-1|NA
TGTGCCAGCAGTTACTCGACAGAGCTGTACAATGAGCAGTTCTTC
CASSYSTELYNEQFF
>TRBD1|TRBV20-1|TRBJ1-5|NA
TGCAGTGCTAGTCCACAGGGGGTCGGCAATCAGCCCCAGCATTTT
CSASPQGVGNQPQHF
>NA|TRBV13|TRBJ1-2|NA
TGTGCCAGCGCAGGGCTTAACTATGGCTACACCTTC
CASAGLNYGYTF
>TRBD1|TRBV19|TRBJ1-2|NA
TGTGCCAGTAGTACCTGGGACAGTGACGGCTATGGCTACACCTTC
CASSTWDSDGYGYTF
>TRBD2|TRBV5-1|TRBJ2-5|NA
TGCGCCAGCAGCTTGGATGCTAGCGGGACGTACCAAGAGACCCAGTACTTC
CASSLDASGTYQETQYF
>NA|TRBV19|TRBJ2-5|NA
TGTGCCAGTAGTTTACTAGTTCATAAGACCCAGTACTTC
CASSLLVHKTQYF
>NA|TRBV11-2|TRBJ2-5|NA
TGTGCCAGCAGCTTAGCTTTGGCCTCCCCAGAGACCCAGTACTTC
CASSLALASPETQYF
>TRBD1|TRBV28|TRBJ2-7|once
TGTGCCAGCAGTTTATTAGGGGGCCGATCCAACGAGCAGTACTTC
CASSLLGGRSNEQYF
>TRBD1|TRBV27|TRBJ2-2|NA
TGTGCCAGCAGGAGACAGGGAACGAACACCGGGGAGCTGTTTTTT
CASRRQGTNTGELFF
>NA|TRBV9|TRBJ2-5|NA
TGTGCCAGCACTGGCAGTACGGGAGCGGAGACCCAGTACTTC
CASTGSTGAETQYF
>NA|TRBV28|TRBJ1-3|NA
TGTGCCAGCAGTTTGGGGCAGGGGAGCTCTGGAAACACCATATATTTT
CASSLGQGSSGNTIYF
>TRBD1|TRBV5-4|TRBJ2-3|NA
TGTGCCAGTGTCCGGGACAGGGTGTCAGATACGCAGTATTTT
CASVRDRVSDTQYF
>TRBD1|TRBV28|TRBJ1-4|NA
TGTGCCAGCAGTGTACAGGGGAATCATGAAAAACTGTTTTTT
CASSVQGNHEKLFF
>NA|TRBV5-4|TRBJ1-2|many
TGTGCCAGCAGCTTACAGGGCTTGGATGGCTACACCTTC
CASSLQGLDGYTF
>NA|TRBV7-2|TRBJ2-1|NA
TGTGCCAGCAGCTTTAGAGACAATGAGCAGTTCTTC
CASSFRDNEQFF
>TRBD1|TRBV9|TRBJ2-2|NA
TGTGCCAGCAGCGGGGGACAGGGGGACGGGGAGCTGTTTTTT
CASSGGQGDGELFF
>NA|TRBV18|TRBJ2-7|NA
TGTGCCAGCTCACCATTCGGAGGGGGCGCTTCTTACGAGCAGTACTTC
CASSPFGGGASYEQYF
>NA|TRBV13|TRBJ2-3|NA
TGTGCCAGCAGCCATCGACAGACTCTCGATACGCAGTATTTT
CASSHRQTLDTQYF